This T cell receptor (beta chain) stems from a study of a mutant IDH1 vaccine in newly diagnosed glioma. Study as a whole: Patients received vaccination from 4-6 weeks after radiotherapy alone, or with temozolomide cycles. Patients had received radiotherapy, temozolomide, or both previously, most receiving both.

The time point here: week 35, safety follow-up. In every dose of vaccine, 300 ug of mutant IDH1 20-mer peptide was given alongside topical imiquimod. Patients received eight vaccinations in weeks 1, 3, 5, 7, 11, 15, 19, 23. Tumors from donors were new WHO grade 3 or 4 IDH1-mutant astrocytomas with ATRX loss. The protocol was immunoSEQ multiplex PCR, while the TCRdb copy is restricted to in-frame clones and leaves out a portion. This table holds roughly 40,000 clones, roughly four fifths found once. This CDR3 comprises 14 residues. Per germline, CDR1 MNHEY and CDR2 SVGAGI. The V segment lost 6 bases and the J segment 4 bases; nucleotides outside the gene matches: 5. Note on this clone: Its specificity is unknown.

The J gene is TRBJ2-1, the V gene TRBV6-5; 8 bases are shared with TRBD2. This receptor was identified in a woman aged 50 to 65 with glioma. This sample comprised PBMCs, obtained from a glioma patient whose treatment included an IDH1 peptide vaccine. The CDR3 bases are TGTGCCAGCAGCACGGGGGGGGGTTACAATGAGCAGTTCTTC. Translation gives CASSTGGGYNEQFF.